Only a few counts were recorded for the clone carrying this T cell receptor (beta chain). Its antigen is not known. Using a J-beta primer mix together with a sample-barcoded 5' primer, a second PCR was run for about 6 to 11 cycles. Template switching added a 12-random-nucleotide identifier to every cDNA molecule. TCRdb itself ran the 5' RACE reads through MiXCR, one entry per CDR3 protein. Altogether 700,000 to 1,000,000 distinct CDR3 sequences are present, under 55% being singletons, with the ten largest covering approximately 19%. Peripheral blood, about 10 milliliters per donor, was collected. This entry belongs to a study of blood T cells in healthy people across ages. General observations from the study: The fall in TCR beta diversity per million T cells was roughly linear with age.

The receptor comes from a man in his 60s in good health. The sequencing sample was made of blood.

Written as DNA, the CDR3 is TGCGCCAGCAGCTTGGAGGGACGGCGGTCCTACGAGCAGTACTTC. Translating gives CASSLEGRRSYEQYF. The rearrangement joins TRBV5-1 to TRBJ2-7, with D perhaps given as TRBD1 or TRBD2 (5 bases each). Germline values: CDR1 SGHRS, CDR2 YFSETQ. Trimming left V 0 bases short and J 1 base short, with 11 bases between. This CDR3 has 15 residues. The complete variable domain, with remaining parts taken from reference TRBV5-1 and TRBJ2-7, reads KAGVTQTPRYLIKTRGQQVTLSCSPISGHRSVSWYQQTPGQGLQFLFEYFSETQRNKGNFPGRFSGRQFSNSRSEMNVSTLELGDSALYLCASSLEGRRSYEQYFGPGTRLTVT.